This T cell receptor (beta chain) comes out of a study of cytomegalovirus exposure and HLA in healthy donors. Germline V gives CDR1 SGHTA, CDR2 FQGNSA. Trimming at V came to 3 bases and at J to 7 bases, leaving 5 bases not matched to a gene. This CDR3 has 16 amino acids. A multiplex PCR was run with 60 Vbeta primers and 13 Jbeta primers. Data came from immunoSEQ multiplex PCR; TCRdb stores just in-frame clones and leaves some out. This table has 50,000 to 70,000 clones, 70% to 90% appearing once. Input material: PBMCs. This chain joins TRBV7-2 and TRBJ2-2, with 13 bases that match TRBD2. This sequence was found in a male donor in good health and CMV-seronegative. The CDR3 region has the DNA TGTGCCAGCAGCTTCGGACTAGCGGGGGCGGGCGGGGAGCTGTTTTTT. Translating it yields CASSFGLAGAGGELFF.